This T cell receptor beta chain was profiled in a study of blood T cell repertoires in COVID-19. The overall study: Samples came from the United States, Italy and Spain, spanning acute and convalescent COVID-19. Sources were T cells, B-cell-depleted T cells, or PBMCs; the material itself was cDNA or gDNA.

Trimming shortened V by 3 bases and J by 2 bases, and 10 bases separated the two germline ends. Looked up from germline, CDR1 is KGHSH and CDR2 is LQKENI. There are 15 residues in the CDR3. TCRdb's copy holds only in-frame clones and misses some; the assay was immunoSEQ multiplex PCR. The sample holds 200,000 to 250,000 clones, about four fifths seen once. Cohort assignment relied on participant-reported clinical history. This chain connects TRBV18 to TRBJ2-2; the D gene is possibly TRBD1 (5 bases). Specimen: PBMCs or T cells enriched from blood (not recorded which). The TCR originated in a woman aged 55-70 years who had recovered from COVID-19. The CDR3 DNA follows: TGTGCCAGCTCACCTCCAGACAGAAACACCGGGGAGCTGTTTTTT. This sequence encodes CASSPPDRNTGELFF. Supplemented by reference TRBV18 and TRBJ2-2, the full variable domain reads NAGVMQNPRHLVRRRGQEARLRCSPMKGHSHVYWYRQLPEEGLKFMVYLQKENIIDESGMPKERFSAEFPKEGPSILRIQQVVRGDSAAYFCASSPPDRNTGELFFGEGSRLTVL.